A single sample gave rise to the 10 T cell receptor beta chains below, sequenced in a study of shared clonotypes between healthy human individuals. Measured with immunoSEQ multiplex PCR; TCRdb has only the in-frame clones, and not every one. The sample consists of 1.5 million to 2.5 million clones, about 95% of them appearing once. CD45RO-negative cells were positively selected for CCR7, leaving out terminally differentiated effector memory CD45RA+ cells. The sequencing input was naive CD8+ T cells sorted from blood. The receptors here all came from a man younger than 35 in good health.

This chain connects TRBV5-6 to TRBJ1-2, with 7 bases that match TRBD1. Germline loops: CDR1 SGHDT, CDR2 YYEEEE. V was pared by 2 bases and J by 3 bases, with 13 bases of the junction left unmatched. CDR3 length: 17 amino acids. The CDR3 region has the DNA TGTGCCAGCAGCTTCGGGGCGGGGGACAGCTCTCACTATGGCTACACCTTC. Its protein is CASSFGAGDSSHYGYTF.

The J gene is TRBJ1-1, the V gene TRBV28; no firm D call. V lost 3 bases, J lost 2 bases, and 13 bases lay in between. The CDR3 has 15 residues. Germline CDR1 reads MDHEN; CDR2 reads SYDVKM. CDR3 in amino acids: CASSFYRIGNTEAFF. CDR3 nucleotides: TGTGCCAGCAGTTTTTATCGTATTGGAAACACTGAAGCTTTCTTT.

The V and J genes are TRBV18 and TRBJ2-7, with TRBD1 identical over 11 bases. The ends lost 5 bases at V and 4 bases at J; junction bases unmatched: 4. This CDR3 is built from 14 residues. Germline V gene sequence: CDR1 KGHSH, CDR2 LQKENI. The CDR3 reads CASSDRDRGYEQYF. In nucleotides, the CDR3 is TGTGCCAGCTCAGACCGGGACAGGGGGTACGAGCAGTACTTC.

V and J are TRBV21-1 and TRBJ1-1; the table's D call, TRBD1, was not checked against the DNA. TRBV21-1 is an annotated pseudogene. This CDR3 is 13 amino acids long. The CDR3 DNA follows: TGTGCCAGCAGTAAGACAGAGAACACTGAAGCTTTCTTT. Residues: CASSKTENTEAFF.

CDR3 nucleotides: TGTGCCAGCAGTTACTTCTATGGCCAAGAGACCCAGTACTTC. As protein: CASSYFYGQETQYF. V is TRBV6-5 and J is TRBJ2-5; D is unresolved. The CDR3 sequence is 14 residues long. The ends were cut back, 1 base at V and 1 base at J, with 7 bases in the middle. Germline V gene data show CDR1 as MNHEY and CDR2 as SVGAGI.

This chain connects TRBV6-5 to TRBJ1-4; 7 bases line up with TRBD1. The J segment lost 7 bases and the V segment lost 6 bases, leaving 5 bases of the junction unmatched. The germline V gene encodes CDR1 MNHEY and CDR2 SVGAGI. The CDR3 consists of 13 residues. As DNA, the CDR3 is TGTGCCAGCAGATCCGGGACAGCTGAAAAACTGTTTTTT. Translated, it gives CASRSGTAEKLFF.

The V call is TRBV7-9, the J call TRBJ2-1, with D unresolved. The ends were cut back, 5 bases at V and 10 bases at J, with 12 bases in the middle. This CDR3 has 12 amino acids. Germline V CDR1 and CDR2: SEHNR, FQNEAQ (reference sequence). Here the CDR3 reads CASSHVLDEQFF. The CDR3 region has the DNA TGTGCCAGCAGCCATGTATTGGACGAGCAGTTCTTC. Combining the CDR3 with reference TRBV7-9 and TRBJ2-1 gives the whole variable domain DTGVSQNPRHKITKRGQNVTFRCDPISEHNRLYWYRQTLGQGPEFLTYFQNEAQLEKSRLLSDRFSAERPKGSFSTLEIQRTEQGDSAMYLCASSHVLDEQFFGPGTRLTVL.

The rearrangement links TRBV6-5 to TRBJ2-7; D remains unclear. Trimming left V 0 bases short and J 2 bases short, with 14 bases between. Germline CDR1 reads MNHEY; CDR2 reads SVGAGI. CDR3 length: 16 amino acids. The CDR3: CASSYSWADEAYEQYF. The CDR3 nucleotides read TGTGCCAGCAGTTACTCGTGGGCCGATGAGGCCTACGAGCAGTACTTC.

Comment on this clone: This same CDR3 is encoded by further DNA sequences in the sample. V and J are TRBV7-9 and TRBJ1-2, with 9 positions matching TRBD1. Germline V gives CDR1 SEHNR, CDR2 FQNEAQ (reference sequence). This CDR3 contains 15 residues. With V trimmed by 2 bases and J by 4 bases, 5 bases remained unmatched. The CDR3 spells CASSLTGGAGYGYTF. For the CDR3, the DNA is TGTGCCAGCAGCTTAACAGGGGGCGCTGGCTATGGCTACACCTTC.

This chain links TRBV6-5 with TRBJ2-1; D uncertain. The CDR3 is made up of 13 amino acids. V was pared by 6 bases and J by 9 bases, with 15 bases between. Looked up from germline, CDR1 is MNHEY and CDR2 is SVGAGI. The CDR3 nucleotides are TGTGCCAGCAGCTCCATTGGACGGAGTGAGCAGTTCTTC. Encoded protein: CASSSIGRSEQFF.